Listed here are 17 T cell receptor beta chains from one sample, sequenced in a study of cytomegalovirus exposure and HLA in healthy donors. 60 Vbeta and 13 Jbeta primers were used in PCR. TCRdb's copy holds only in-frame clones and misses some; the assay was immunoSEQ multiplex PCR. The sample yields fewer than 200,000 clones, around 77% seen once. The sample taken for sequencing was PBMCs. The receptor source for this set is a man aged 30 to 45 in good health and CMV-seropositive.

This chain links TRBV28 with TRBJ1-6; D gene ambiguous. CDR3 length: 14 amino acids. V was cut by 8 bases and J by 3 bases, with 11 bases left in between. Germline V gene data show CDR1 as MDHEN and CDR2 as SYDVKM. DNA for the CDR3: TGTGCCAGCTGGGGAGGGCTCTATAATTCACCCCTCCACTTT. Translating gives CASWGGLYNSPLHF.

The chain has TRBV15 and TRBJ1-3; no clear D. V lost 1 base and J lost 4, with 8 bases in between. This CDR3 has 14 residues. Germline CDR1 and CDR2: LNHNV and YYDKDF (reference sequence). For the CDR3, the DNA is TGTGCCACCAGCAGAGTAGGAGGCGGAAACACCATATATTTT. Amino acid sequence: CATSRVGGGNTIYF.

The rearrangement links TRBV5-1 to TRBJ2-3; 11 bases line up with TRBD1. The V gene end was trimmed by 10 bases and the J gene end by 5 bases; junction bases not matched to a gene: 15. In germline, CDR1 is SGHRS, CDR2 YFSETQ. This CDR3 is 16 amino acids long. DNA of the CDR3: TGCGCCTCGTTTCGTATCGGACAGGGGGCCGGAGATACGCAGTATTTT. This codes for CASFRIGQGAGDTQYF.

This chain links TRBV4-1 with TRBJ2-3, with 8 bases identical to TRBD2. V was pared by 2 bases and J by 2 bases, with 12 bases of the junction left unmatched. Germline loops: CDR1 MGHRA, CDR2 YSYEKL. This CDR3 contains 18 residues. CDR3 DNA sequence: TGCGCCAGCAGCCAAAGTGAGGGAACGGGGGGGACCACAGATACGCAGTATTTT. It translates to CASSQSEGTGGTTDTQYF.

The chain joins TRBV7-2 to TRBJ1-3; 8 bases map to TRBD1. The germline gives CDR1 SGHTA, CDR2 FQGNSA. Germline trimming cut 5 bases from V and 4 bases from J; bases unmatched to any gene: 7. The CDR3 contains 15 residues. The CDR3 nucleotides are TGTGCCAGCAGCGTATGGACAGGGCTCGGAAACACCATATATTTT. It encodes CASSVWTGLGNTIYF. Together with reference TRBV7-2 and TRBJ1-3, the CDR3 gives the full variable domain: GAGVSQSPSNKVTEKGKDVELRCDPISGHTALYWYRQSLGQGLEFLIYFQGNSAPDKSGLPSDRFSAERTGGSVSTLTIQRTQQEDSAVYLCASSVWTGLGNTIYFGEGSWLTVV.

Details on this clone: Other nucleotide sequences from this sample produce the same CDR3. The chain joins TRBV28 to TRBJ1-2, with D uncertain. The V end was cut by 5 bases, the J end by 1 base, with 8 bases between. This CDR3 is built from 13 residues. Germline V lookup: CDR1 MDHEN, CDR2 SYDVKM. This CDR3 reads CASSPTYNYGYTF. CDR3 in DNA: TGTGCCAGCAGTCCTACGTATAACTATGGCTACACCTTC.

V is TRBV27 and J is TRBJ2-5; D is possibly TRBD2 (6 bases). The CDR3 totals 14 residues. Looked up from germline, CDR1 is MNHEY and CDR2 is SMNVEV (reference sequence). Trimming pared 6 bases from V and 2 bases from J, leaving 13 bases between. The CDR3 spells CASRPGLPQETQYF. Here the CDR3 DNA reads TGTGCCAGCAGACCGGGACTCCCACAAGAGACCCAGTACTTC.

The gene calls are TRBV6-6 and TRBJ1-5; 7 bases line up with TRBD1. From germline, CDR1 is MNHNY and CDR2 SVGAGI (reference sequence). CDR3 size: 14 residues. The V and J ends lost 5 bases and 0 bases, in that order; junction bases with no gene match: 1. The CDR3 DNA reads as TGTGCCAGCAGTCGGACAGGTAGCAATCAGCCCCAGCATTTT. Protein product: CASSRTGSNQPQHF.

V and J are TRBV27 and TRBJ2-6; D is perhaps TRBD1 (5 bases). V shed 6 bases and J shed 1 base, with 10 bases lying between them. This CDR3 region has 15 residues. Per the germline V gene, CDR1 is MNHEY and CDR2 is SMNVEV (reference sequence). CDR3 sequence: CASRIRDSGANVLTF. The CDR3 region has the DNA TGTGCCAGCAGGATCAGGGATTCTGGGGCCAACGTCCTGACTTTC.

This clone was seen more than once but under ten times. The chain joins TRBV13 to TRBJ2-7, with D possibly TRBD1 on 6 matching bases. This CDR3 has 17 residues. V lost 4 bases and J 0 bases, leaving 19 bases between the germline ends. Germline V gene lookup returns CDR1 PRHDT and CDR2 FYEKMQ (reference sequence). CDR3 DNA: TGTGCCAGCAGCTCCAGGCTTTCAGGGGAGTTCTCCTACGAGCAGTACTTC. Translation gives CASSSRLSGEFSYEQYF.

CDR3 sequence reads: CASSQGSGGYETQYF. CDR3 sequence (DNA): TGCGCCAGCAGCCAGGGTAGCGGGGGGTATGAGACCCAGTACTTC. The rearrangement links TRBV4-1 to TRBJ2-5; 10 nucleotides match TRBD2. The trim removed 3 bases at V and 5 bases at J, leaving 6 bases unmatched. Germline CDR1 reads MGHRA; CDR2 reads YSYEKL. The CDR3 loop spans 15 amino acids.

J is TRBJ1-2 and V is TRBV5-1; 9 positions match TRBD1. The CDR3 length is 15 residues. Germline trimming cut 4 bases from V and 2 bases from J; bases unmatched to any gene: 6. CDR1 and CDR2 from the germline V gene are SGHRS and YFSETQ. The CDR3 bases are TGCGCCAGCAGCGCCCCCGGGACAGGGAACTATGGCTACACCTTC. It encodes CASSAPGTGNYGYTF.

V usage is TRBV11-2 and J usage is TRBJ2-1, with 9 positions matching TRBD2. The V and J ends lost 8 bases and 15 bases, in that order; junction bases with no gene match: 14. Looked up from germline, CDR1 is SGHAT and CDR2 is FQNNGV. The CDR3 extends over 13 amino acids. CDR3 DNA: TGTGCCAGCGCGAAAACGGGACTAGCAATGACGTTCTTC. Its translation: CASAKTGLAMTFF.

The V and J genes are TRBV5-1 and TRBJ2-4, with a possible D match to TRBD2 (6 bases). The CDR3 extends over 15 amino acids. V lost 2 bases and J 0 bases, leaving 9 bases between the germline ends. The germline gives CDR1 SGHRS, CDR2 YFSETQ. The CDR3: CASSFGDLAKNIQYF. CDR3 in DNA: TGCGCCAGCAGCTTCGGGGACTTAGCCAAAAACATTCAGTACTTC.

The J gene is TRBJ2-1, the V gene TRBV6-5; 9 bases fit TRBD2. CDR3 length: 15 residues. V shed 2 bases and J 8 bases; nucleotides not matched to a gene: 7. From germline, CDR1 is MNHEY and CDR2 SVGAGI. The CDR3: CASSYRAGGWYEQFF. CDR3 bases: TGTGCCAGCAGTTACAGGGCGGGGGGGTGGTATGAGCAGTTCTTC.

V gene TRBV15 combines with J gene TRBJ2-7, with D possibly matching TRBD1 (6 bases). The CDR3 is made up of 14 amino acids. V was shortened by 3 bases and J by 4 bases, with 13 bases between the two germline ends. The germline V gene encodes CDR1 LNHNV and CDR2 YYDKDF (reference sequence). CDR3: CATSRSTGDYEQYF. The CDR3 bases are TGTGCCACCAGCAGGTCGACAGGTGATTACGAGCAGTACTTC.

This clone was seen a single time. The V call is TRBV28, the J call TRBJ2-7; D call uncertain. This CDR3 is built from 12 residues. CDR1 MDHEN and CDR2 SYDVKM come from the germline V gene. V shed 5 bases and J shed 4 bases, with 9 bases lying between them. CDR3 nucleotide sequence: TGTGCCAGCAGTGAGGAAAAATACGAGCAGTACTTC. The encoded protein is CASSEEKYEQYF.